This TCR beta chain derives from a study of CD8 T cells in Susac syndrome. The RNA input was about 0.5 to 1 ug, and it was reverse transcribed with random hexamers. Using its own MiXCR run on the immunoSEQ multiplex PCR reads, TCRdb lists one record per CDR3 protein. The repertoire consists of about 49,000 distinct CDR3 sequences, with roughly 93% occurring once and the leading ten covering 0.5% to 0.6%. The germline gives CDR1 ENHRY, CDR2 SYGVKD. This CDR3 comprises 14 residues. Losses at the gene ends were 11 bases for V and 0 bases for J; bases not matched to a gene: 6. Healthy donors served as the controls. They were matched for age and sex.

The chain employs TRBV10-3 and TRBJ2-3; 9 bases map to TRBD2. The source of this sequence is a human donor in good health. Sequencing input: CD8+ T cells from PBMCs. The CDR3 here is CAVPSGASTDTQYF. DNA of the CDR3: TGTGCCGTACCTAGCGGGGCGAGCACAGATACGCAGTATTTT.